This TCR beta chain was identified during a study of T cells expressing NK-cell markers. Across the whole study: Seropositivity for HCMV was found in most of the eight sequenced donors, with one seronegative.

Study results and caveats: These clonotypes also led the CD3+CD56-NKG2C+ fraction in a handful of donors. Clones of NKG2C+ T cells that had expanded were of unclear HCMV specificity.

TCRdb re-called the 5' RACE reads; every CDR3 protein appears as one record, without DNA. This sample's table reports about 370,000 distinct CDR3 sequences. Concerning this clonotype itself: Its target is not known.

The CDR3 contains 13 residues. CDR1 LGHNT and CDR2 FRNRAP come from the germline V gene. The TCR was taken from a woman between 50 and 59 years old in good health. The chain couples TRBV12-5 to TRBJ1-5. The sample taken for sequencing was blood T cells: a sorted CD56 or NKG2C T cell subset, CD4+ or CD8+ T cells, or bulk PBMC T cells (not recorded which). The CDR3: CASGLVLAGPQHF.